The T cell receptor beta chain described here comes from a study of glioma-infiltrating T cells (dated by TCRdb to 2016 to 2017). Regarding the complete study: The low-grade gliomas were WHO grade II oligodendrogliomas or astrocytomas, while the glioblastomas were WHO grade IV tumors sampled at initial diagnosis rather than at recurrent diagnosis. Sequencing coverage of roughly 4.5- to 11-fold of roughly one million peripheral T cells was targeted for blood libraries. Each tissue-infiltrating repertoire was compared with the same patient's peripheral blood repertoire to measure divergence between tissue and blood T-cell populations. Before surgery, glioma patients were given dexamethasone for six or fewer days. The paired cohort comprised three low-grade glioma patients, about eight primary glioblastoma patients and three non-glioma patients contributing non-neoplastic brain tissue. Sequencing of TCR alpha- and beta-chain repertoires was performed on glioma tissue, on non-neoplastic brain tissue, and on matched peripheral blood mononuclear cells. What the study reported, not specific to this receptor: VJ-independent divergence between tissue and blood was lower than expected in non-neoplastic patients but higher than expected in all gliomas, particularly low-grade gliomas. Small numbers underpinned the group comparisons: roughly 8 glioblastoma patients, three low-grade glioma patients and three non-neoplastic patients. Only a very small number of CDR3 sequences turned up in both tissue and blood, a result put down to high CDR3 diversity combined with limited sampling. A signature set of shared blood CDR3 motifs marked patients with low tissue-blood divergence and was depleted in highly divergent patients.

Details on this clonotype: This receptor's antigen is unknown. No much larger clone is present one base from it, and per-base qualities are unavailable.

Spanning cysteine to phenylalanine, the CDR3 consists of 15 amino acids. Just the 45-base CDR3 DNA is kept, in frame starting at base 1. CDR1 and CDR2 are drawn from the germline V gene: MGHRA, YSYEKL. V is clipped by 5 bases and J by 2 bases, and the sequence between their germline boundaries is 12 bases long. Immediately after resection, surgical brain or tumor specimens were cryofrozen in liquid nitrogen, and peripheral blood cells were collected at the same time. TCR alpha and beta CDR3 regions were amplified with the iRepertoire nested amplicon-rescue multiplex PCR (arm-PCR) platform from RNA. For one-step reverse transcription and amplification, 100-400 ng of tissue mRNA or PBMC total RNA was used as input. After bead purification, a secondary multiplex PCR added Illumina adapters, and libraries were gel-purified between 200 and 400 bp. Internal 6-nucleotide barcodes were carried by the libraries and were used for demultiplexing. Sequencing of libraries was performed on an Illumina MiSeq with 2x220 or 2x250 nucleotide paired-end reads. The original pipeline was this. Paired reads were merged with FLASH 1.2.11 and aligned to the GRCh37 human genome with BWA-MEM before extracting TRA and TRB reads. An IMGT-derived reference of cassette sequences and CDR3 motifs, with pseudogenes included, was used for V and J assignment. Reads were translated in three frames, and productive CDR3s were defined by a C…FGXG motif without stop codons. Clonotypes were defined as unique combinations of V-J cassette pair and CDR3 amino acid sequence. Reads were filtered by Hamming distance, with the threshold set by the sequence error rate of each sample in mapped regions. The public reads were quality trimmed at Q25 with fastp and then assembled into clones with MiXCR by TCRdb, keeping productive beta chains. Each record represents a unique CDR3 protein, reported with the most common genes and DNA among its rows. It is TCRdb's table, rather than the study itself, that gives the V and J calls and clone size. In all, the sample holds approximately 400,000 distinct CDR3 sequences, and roughly two fifths of those were seen once. The leading ten clones occupy around 12% of the sample.

In this chain, TRBV4-1 is recombined with TRBJ2-2; no D gene is confidently identified. Sequencing input: glioma tissue, nonneoplastic brain tissue, or PBMCs (not recorded which). This sequence originates from a human donor with low-grade glioma or glioblastoma, undergoing nonglioma brain surgery, or in good health (not recorded which). The DNA sequence is as follows: TGCGCCAGCAGCTTTGGTCTGCCTAACACCGGGGAGCTGTTTTTT. This translates into CASSFGLPNTGELFF.